A single sample gave rise to the 25 T cell receptor beta chains below, sequenced in a study of OX40 agonist ivuxolimab in advanced cancers. Clones were sequenced by immunoSEQ multiplex PCR, and TCRdb holds only the in-frame ones, with some missing. The sample lists roughly 80,000 clones; 90% were seen once. This material consisted of CD4+ or CD8+ T cells sorted from blood, taken in a trial of the OX40 agonist ivuxolimab. The receptors come from an adult with an advanced solid tumor such as melanoma, head and neck, liver or kidney cancer.

The chain has TRBV27 and TRBJ1-6, with 8 positions matching TRBD1. The CDR3 has 15 residues. Germline CDR1 and CDR2: MNHEY and SMNVEV (reference sequence). V trimming: 3 bases; J trimming: 7 bases; junction bases outside the gene matches: 5. CDR3 in DNA: TGTGCCAGCAGTTTGTCAGGGGGCGGAAATTCACCCCTCCACTTT. It yields the protein CASSLSGGGNSPLHF.

The CDR3, as DNA: TGTGCAAGTCGCTTAGGGACTAACAATGAGCAGTTCTTC. It translates to CASRLGTNNEQFF. The chain combines TRBV12-2 with TRBJ2-1; the DNA was not used to check the table's D call, TRBD2. TRBV12-2 counts as a pseudogene. The CDR3 runs to 13 residues.

The chain uses TRBV7-2 and TRBJ1-2; 8 bases align to TRBD1. The V segment lost 6 bases and the J segment 0 bases; nucleotides outside the gene matches: 6. This CDR3 has 15 amino acids. Per germline, CDR1 SGHTA and CDR2 FQGNSA. The CDR3: CASRRGQGANYGYTF. DNA for the CDR3: TGTGCCAGCAGACGTGGACAGGGCGCTAACTATGGCTACACCTTC.

The chain is built from TRBV28 and TRBJ1-5; D gene unclear. Germline assignment: CDR1 MDHEN and CDR2 SYDVKM. The germline V and J ends were trimmed by 4 bases and 7 bases, with 14 bases remaining between them. The CDR3 sequence is 14 residues long. Written as DNA, the CDR3 is TGTGCCAGCAGTTCGGACTCCACCCGCCAGCCCCAGCATTTT. This translates into CASSSDSTRQPQHF.

This clone was recorded a few times. In the same sample, other DNA sequences code for this CDR3. This rearrangement joins TRBV30 to TRBJ1-1; tentatively, D is TRBD1 (5 bases). The CDR3 runs to 13 residues. Germline V gives CDR1 GTSNPN, CDR2 SVGIG (reference sequence). Trimming took off 0 bases at V and 3 bases at J, with 8 bases between the two ends. CDR3 in DNA: TGTGCCTGGAGTGTACGAGGGGACACTGAAGCTTTCTTT. Amino acid sequence: CAWSVRGDTEAFF.

This chain links TRBV6-4 with TRBJ1-6, with D perhaps TRBD1 (5 bases). Trimming left V 5 bases short and J 0 bases short, with 20 bases between. CDR1 and CDR2 from the germline V gene are MRHNA and SNTAGT. There are 19 residues in the CDR3. CDR3 region: CASSQGLRQLSSYNSPLHF. Written as DNA, the CDR3 is TGTGCCAGCAGTCAGGGACTGAGACAGCTAAGCTCCTATAATTCACCCCTCCACTTT.

The sample holds a few counts of this clone. The genes are TRBV5-1 and TRBJ1-2; 8 nucleotides agree with TRBD1. V dropped 7 bases and J dropped 3; count of bases not matched to a gene: 20. This CDR3 has 18 amino acids. From germline, CDR1 is SGHRS and CDR2 YFSETQ. CDR3 in DNA: TGCGCCAGCCGGGGGGGTTCCGCGTCGCTGACAGGGGACTATGGCTACACCTTC. Protein product: CASRGGSASLTGDYGYTF.

As regards this clone: Germline and junction disagree at one end, which may indicate a read error. The rearrangement uses TRBV7-7 and TRBJ2-5; D is uncertain. The CDR3 loop spans 14 amino acids. The germline V gene has CDR1 SSHAT and CDR2 FNYEAQ (reference sequence). DNA for the CDR3: TGTGCTAGCAGCTTTCAGGACGGACAAGAGACCCAGTACTTC. This encodes CASSFQDGQETQYF. Supplemented by reference TRBV7-7 and TRBJ2-5, the full variable domain reads GAGVSQSPRYKVTKRGQDVTLRCDPISSHATLYWYQQALGQGPEFLTYFNYEAQPDKSGLPSDRFSAERPEGSISTLTIQRTEQRDSAMYRCASSFQDGQETQYFGPGTRLLVL.

V usage is TRBV28 and J usage is TRBJ1-5; D is undetermined. Deletions cut 3 bases from V and 6 bases from J, with 12 bases between. The CDR3 has 14 residues. Germline values: CDR1 MDHEN, CDR2 SYDVKM. CDR3 coding DNA: TGTGCCAGCAGTTTCGGTAGGGAGGGTCAGCCCCAGCATTTT. The encoded protein is CASSFGREGQPQHF. Based on the CDR3 plus reference TRBV28 and TRBJ1-5, the full variable domain is DVKVTQSSRYLVKRTGEKVFLECVQDMDHENMFWYRQDPGLGLRLIYFSYDVKMKEKGDIPEGYSVSREKKERFSLILESASTNQTSMYLCASSFGREGQPQHFGDGTRLSIL.

The gene calls are TRBV19 and TRBJ2-3; D perhaps matches TRBD1 (5 bases). Germline loops: CDR1 LNHDA, CDR2 SQIVND (reference sequence). CDR3 length: 15 amino acids. V was cut by 5 bases and J by 0 bases, with 12 bases left in between. The CDR3 region has the DNA TGTGCCAGTAGTCTCGGACAAGTTAGCACAGATACGCAGTATTTT. Encoded protein: CASSLGQVSTDTQYF.

This clone has a single count. The chain joins TRBV28 to TRBJ2-5; possibly TRBD1 for D (5 bases). The CDR3 is 14 amino acids. V was clipped by 2 bases and J by 5 bases, with 12 bases between them. Germline V gene data show CDR1 as MDHEN and CDR2 as SYDVKM. CDR3 sequence reads: CASSLQGLRETQYF. In DNA form, the CDR3 reads TGTGCCAGCAGTTTACAGGGTTTAAGGGAGACCCAGTACTTC.

In its sample, this clone was seen a few times. This chain connects TRBV7-8 to TRBJ2-4; D may match TRBD1 or TRBD2 (7 bases each). Trimming cost V 5 bases and J 6 bases, with 20 bases left between them. Germline CDR1 SGHVS, CDR2 FQNEAQ. This CDR3 has 16 residues. CDR3 nucleotide sequence: TGTGCCAGCAGCCCCCAGGGGGGGACAGATTCAAACATTCAGTACTTC. Translation gives CASSPQGGTDSNIQYF.

The chain is built from TRBV11-3 and TRBJ2-7; tentative D call: TRBD2 (6 bases). The CDR3 extends over 15 amino acids. CDR1 SGHNT and CDR2 YENEEA come from the germline V gene. V lost 4 bases to trimming and J lost 1 base, with 14 bases between them. The CDR3 here is CASSSQPGVSYEQYF. The DNA of the CDR3 is TGTGCCAGCAGCTCCCAACCGGGAGTATCCTACGAGCAGTACTTC.

V and J are TRBV6-1 and TRBJ2-7, with TRBD1 identical over 8 bases. The J segment lost 7 bases and the V segment lost 4 bases, leaving 12 bases of the junction unmatched. The CDR3 is made up of 15 amino acids. The germline CDR1 and CDR2 sequences are MNHNS and SASEGT. CDR3 loop: CASSGTGTIREEQYF. The DNA of the CDR3 is TGTGCCAGCAGTGGGACAGGGACCATTCGCGAGGAGCAGTACTTC.

This clone showed up just once. This sequence joins TRBV7-6 and TRBJ2-3; 10 positions match TRBD2. CDR1 is SGHVS, CDR2 FNYEAQ, per germline. The CDR3 has 16 residues. The V and J ends lost 6 bases and 4 bases, in that order; junction bases with no gene match: 10. This CDR3 is CASSRAGTSVADTQYF. CDR3 DNA: TGTGCCAGCAGTCGGGCCGGGACTAGCGTAGCAGATACGCAGTATTTT.

The chain is built from TRBV19 and TRBJ2-2, with unresolved D. CDR3 length: 15 amino acids. Germline V gives CDR1 LNHDA, CDR2 SQIVND (reference sequence). With 10 bases removed from V and 2 bases from J, the gap between germline ends came to 17 bases. This CDR3 is CATTNRFLNTGELFF. Written as DNA, the CDR3 is TGTGCCACCACCAATAGGTTTCTCAACACCGGGGAGCTGTTTTTT.

The V gene is TRBV19, the J gene TRBJ2-5, with 8 nucleotides matching TRBD1. V gave up 6 bases and J gave up 1 base; unmatched junction bases: 7. CDR3 length equals 15 residues. Germline V gene lookup returns CDR1 LNHDA and CDR2 SQIVND (reference sequence). CDR3 protein: CASSLPGQVQETQYF. The DNA for the CDR3 is TGTGCCAGTAGCTTGCCGGGACAGGTCCAAGAGACCCAGTACTTC.

The chain is built from TRBV5-1 and TRBJ1-1; no firm D call. There are 13 residues in the CDR3. Between the trimmed V and J ends, which lost 4 bases and 0 bases, there was a span of 7 bases. Germline-derived CDR1 and CDR2 are SGHRS and YFSETQ. CDR3 in DNA: TGCGCCAGCAGCCCAGCCATGAACACTGAAGCTTTCTTT. It is translated as CASSPAMNTEAFF.

Notes on this clone: Within the sample, other DNA sequences also encode this same CDR3. The chain is built from TRBV5-4 and TRBJ2-5, with a possible D match to TRBD1 (6 bases). The germline V and J ends were trimmed by 4 bases and 3 bases, with 16 bases remaining between them. Germline V gene lookup returns CDR1 SGHNT and CDR2 YYREEE (reference sequence). This CDR3 is built from 15 residues. CDR3 nucleotide sequence: TGTGCCAGCAGCCTGGCTCATTACAGGGAAGAGACCCAGTACTTC. Amino acids: CASSLAHYREETQYF.

The chain links TRBV7-2 to TRBJ1-1, with a possible D match to TRBD1 (5 bases). The V gene's germline CDR1 is SGHTA and CDR2 FQGNSA. The ends were cut back, 5 bases at V and 6 bases at J, with 16 bases in the middle. The CDR3 length is 14 residues. CDR3 sequence (DNA): TGTGCCAGCAGCCCAAGGGGAGGGGCGCCTGAAGCTTTCTTT. Protein product: CASSPRGGAPEAFF. Together with reference TRBV7-2 and TRBJ1-1, the CDR3 gives the full variable domain: GAGVSQSPSNKVTEKGKDVELRCDPISGHTALYWYRQSLGQGLEFLIYFQGNSAPDKSGLPSDRFSAERTGGSVSTLTIQRTQQEDSAVYLCASSPRGGAPEAFFGQGTRLTVV.

The genes are TRBV10-3 and TRBJ2-3, with a tentative D call TRBD1 (5 bases). CDR1 and CDR2 from the germline V gene are ENHRY and SYGVKD. Trimming shortened V by 6 bases and J by 5 bases, and 9 bases separated the two germline ends. The CDR3 has 12 residues. For the CDR3, the DNA is TGTGCCATCAGGGGGCTGGGAGATACGCAGTATTTT. Protein: CAIRGLGDTQYF.

The chain joins TRBV7-6 to TRBJ2-7; no clear D gene. The CDR3 is 13 amino acids. V shed 0 bases and J shed 5 bases, with 8 bases lying between them. Germline CDR1 and CDR2: SGHVS and FNYEAQ. CDR3 coding DNA: TGTGCCAGCAGCTTAGCGAGGCCGGACGAGCAGTACTTC. Residues: CASSLARPDEQYF.

The chain joins TRBV5-4 to TRBJ1-1; TRBD1 might be the D (6 bases). Germline V gene sequence: CDR1 SGHNT, CDR2 YYREEE (reference sequence). The CDR3 is 16 amino acids. V shed 4 bases and J shed 4 bases, with 20 bases lying between them. The CDR3: CASSRGFNREGTEAFF. The CDR3 nucleotides are TGTGCCAGCAGCCGGGGTTTCAACAGGGAAGGCACTGAAGCTTTCTTT. Full variable domain (rest looked up from reference TRBV5-4 and TRBJ1-1): ETGVTQSPTHLIKTRGQQVTLRCSSQSGHNTVSWYQQALGQGPQFIFQYYREEENGRGNFPPRFSGLQFPNYSSELNVNALELDDSALYLCASSRGFNREGTEAFFGQGTRLTVV.

V and J are TRBV6-1 and TRBJ1-6; the D is unclear. This CDR3 contains 13 residues. Per germline, CDR1 MNHNS and CDR2 SASEGT. Trimming took off 7 bases at V and 10 bases at J, with 14 bases between the two ends. CDR3 in amino acids: CASIPFLGSPLHF. CDR3 coding DNA: TGTGCCAGCATCCCTTTTTTAGGGTCACCCCTCCACTTT.

Only a few counts were recorded for this clone. J is TRBJ2-7 and V is TRBV27; 10 nucleotides align to TRBD2. The CDR3 runs to 15 residues. Germline trimming cut 3 bases from V and 2 bases from J; bases unmatched to any gene: 4. Germline V gives CDR1 MNHEY, CDR2 SMNVEV (reference sequence). As DNA, the CDR3 is TGTGCCAGCAGTTTCAAGCGGGAGGGTCCCTACGAGCAGTACTTC. Its translation is CASSFKREGPYEQYF.